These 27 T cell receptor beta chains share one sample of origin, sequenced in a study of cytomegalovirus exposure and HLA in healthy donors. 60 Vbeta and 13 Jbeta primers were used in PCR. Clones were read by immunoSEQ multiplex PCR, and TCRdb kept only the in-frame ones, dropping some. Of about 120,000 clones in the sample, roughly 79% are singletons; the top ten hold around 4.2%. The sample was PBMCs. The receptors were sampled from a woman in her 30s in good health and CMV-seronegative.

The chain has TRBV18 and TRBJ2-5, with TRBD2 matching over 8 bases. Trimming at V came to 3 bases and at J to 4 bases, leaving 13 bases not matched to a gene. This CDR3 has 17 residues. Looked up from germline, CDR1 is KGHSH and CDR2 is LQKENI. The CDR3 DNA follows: TGTGCCAGCTCACCCGCCCTCAGCGGGAGAAGTTTAGAGACCCAGTACTTC. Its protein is CASSPALSGRSLETQYF. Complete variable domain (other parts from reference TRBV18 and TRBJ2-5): NAGVMQNPRHLVRRRGQEARLRCSPMKGHSHVYWYRQLPEEGLKFMVYLQKENIIDESGMPKERFSAEFPKEGPSILRIQQVVRGDSAAYFCASSPALSGRSLETQYFGPGTRLLVL.

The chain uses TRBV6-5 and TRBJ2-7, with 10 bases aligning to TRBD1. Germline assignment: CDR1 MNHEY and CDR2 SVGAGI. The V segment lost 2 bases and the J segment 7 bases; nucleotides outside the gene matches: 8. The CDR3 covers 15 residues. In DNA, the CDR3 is TGTGCCAGCAGTTACCTGGACAGGGGGGTTCGGGAGCAGTACTTC. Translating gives CASSYLDRGVREQYF.

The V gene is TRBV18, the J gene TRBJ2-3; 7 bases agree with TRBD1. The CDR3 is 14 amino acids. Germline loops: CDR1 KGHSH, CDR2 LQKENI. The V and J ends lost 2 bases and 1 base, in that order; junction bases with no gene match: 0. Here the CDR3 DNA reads TGTGCCAGCTCACCAGGACAGGGCACAGATACGCAGTATTTT. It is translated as CASSPGQGTDTQYF.

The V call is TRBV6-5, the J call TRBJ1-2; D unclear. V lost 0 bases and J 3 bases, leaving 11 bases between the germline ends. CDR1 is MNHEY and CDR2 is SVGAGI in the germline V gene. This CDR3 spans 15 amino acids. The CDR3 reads CASSYSLVTDYGYTF. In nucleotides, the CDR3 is TGTGCCAGCAGTTACTCGCTGGTAACAGACTATGGCTACACCTTC.

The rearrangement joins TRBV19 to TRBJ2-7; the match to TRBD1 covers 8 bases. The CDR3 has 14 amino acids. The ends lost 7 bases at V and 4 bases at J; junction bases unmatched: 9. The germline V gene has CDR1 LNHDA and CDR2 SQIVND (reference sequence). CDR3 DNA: TGTGCCAGTAATGAAGGACAGGGAGATTACGAGCAGTACTTC. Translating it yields CASNEGQGDYEQYF.

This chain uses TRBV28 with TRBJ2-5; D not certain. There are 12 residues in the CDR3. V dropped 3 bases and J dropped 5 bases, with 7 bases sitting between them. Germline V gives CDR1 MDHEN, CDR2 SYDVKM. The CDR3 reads CASSFRAETQYF. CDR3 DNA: TGTGCCAGCAGTTTTCGAGCGGAGACCCAGTACTTC.

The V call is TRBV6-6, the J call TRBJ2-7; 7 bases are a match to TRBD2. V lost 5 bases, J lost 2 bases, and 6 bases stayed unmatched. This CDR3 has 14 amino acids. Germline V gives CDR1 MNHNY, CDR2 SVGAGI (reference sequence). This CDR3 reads CASSGGGSPYEQYF. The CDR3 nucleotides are TGTGCCAGCAGTGGGGGGGGGAGCCCCTACGAGCAGTACTTC.

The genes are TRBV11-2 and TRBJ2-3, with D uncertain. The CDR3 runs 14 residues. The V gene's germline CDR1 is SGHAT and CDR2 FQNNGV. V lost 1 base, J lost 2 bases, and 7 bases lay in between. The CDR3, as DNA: TGTGCCAGCAGCTTAGGGGCCGACACAGATACGCAGTATTTT. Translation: CASSLGADTDTQYF.

CDR3 in DNA: TGTGCCACCAGCAGAGATGGCGAAAGGGGTGAAAAACTGTTTTTT. Its protein product is CATSRDGERGEKLFF. The rearrangement links TRBV15 to TRBJ1-4; D perhaps matches TRBD1 (5 bases). The germline gives CDR1 LNHNV, CDR2 YYDKDF (reference sequence). The CDR3 runs 15 residues. The V gene lost 0 bases and the J gene lost 7 bases, with 12 bases spanning the gap.

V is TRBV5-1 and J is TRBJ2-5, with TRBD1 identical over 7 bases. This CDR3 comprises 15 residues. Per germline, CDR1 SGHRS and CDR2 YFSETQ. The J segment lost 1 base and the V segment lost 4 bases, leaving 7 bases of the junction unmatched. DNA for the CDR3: TGCGCCAGCAGCCGTACAGGGGTAAGCCAAGAGACCCAGTACTTC. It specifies CASSRTGVSQETQYF.

For the CDR3, the DNA is TGTGCCACCGGGGGACTAGCGGCCTACGAGCAGTACTTC. This codes for CATGGLAAYEQYF. The chain carries TRBV27 and TRBJ2-5; TRBD2 aligns across 11 bases. The end of the DNA aligns better with TRBJ2-7, so the J call may be wrong. CDR1 MNHEY and CDR2 SMNVEV come from the germline V gene (reference sequence). CDR3 length equals 13 residues.

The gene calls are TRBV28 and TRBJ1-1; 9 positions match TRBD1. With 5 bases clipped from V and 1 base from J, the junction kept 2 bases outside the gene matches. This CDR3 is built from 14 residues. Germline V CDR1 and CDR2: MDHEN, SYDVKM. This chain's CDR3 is CASSLGQGNTEAFF. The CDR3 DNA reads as TGTGCCAGCAGTCTGGGACAGGGGAACACTGAAGCTTTCTTT.

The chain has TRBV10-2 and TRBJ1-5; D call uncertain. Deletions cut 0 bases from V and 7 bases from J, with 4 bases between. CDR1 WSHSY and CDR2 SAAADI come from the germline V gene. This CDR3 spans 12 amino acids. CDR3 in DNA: TGCGCCAGCAGTGAGTCGCAGCAGCCCCAGCATTTT. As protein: CASSESQQPQHF.

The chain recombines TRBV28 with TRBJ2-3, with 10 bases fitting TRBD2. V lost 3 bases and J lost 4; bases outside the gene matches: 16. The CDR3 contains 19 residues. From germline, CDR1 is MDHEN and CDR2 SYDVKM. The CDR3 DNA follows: TGTGCCAGCAGTTTCCCACCGGTAGGAGCGGGAGGGTTGGCAGATACGCAGTATTTT. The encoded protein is CASSFPPVGAGGLADTQYF.

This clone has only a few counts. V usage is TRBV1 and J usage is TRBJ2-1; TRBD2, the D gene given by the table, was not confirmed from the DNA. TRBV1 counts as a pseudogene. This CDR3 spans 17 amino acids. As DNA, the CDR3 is TGCACCAGCAGCCAAGAGGGGACTAGCGGGAGGGCCTGTGAGCAGTTCTTC. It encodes CTSSQEGTSGRACEQFF.

CDR3 sequence (DNA): TGTGCCAGCAGCTTGGGTTACGAGCAGTACTTC. Protein: CASSLGYEQYF. The chain links TRBV5-6 to TRBJ2-5; the D is unclear. The closer fit of TRBJ2-7 to the DNA end suggests the J call may be wrong. Per germline, CDR1 SGHDT and CDR2 YYEEEE. The CDR3 extends over 11 amino acids.

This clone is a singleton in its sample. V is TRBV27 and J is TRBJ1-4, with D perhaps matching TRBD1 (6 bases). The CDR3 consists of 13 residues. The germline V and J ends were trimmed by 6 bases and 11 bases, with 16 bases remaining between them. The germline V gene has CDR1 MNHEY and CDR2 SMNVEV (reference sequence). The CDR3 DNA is TGTGCCAGCAGATTAAATATAGGACAGAAACTGTTTTTT. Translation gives CASRLNIGQKLFF.

The CDR3 is CASSPDGIEQFF. In DNA form, the CDR3 reads TGTGCCAGCAGCCCGGACGGGATTGAGCAGTTCTTC. This chain uses TRBV13 with TRBJ2-1; a possible D gene is TRBD2 (5 bases). The CDR3 covers 12 residues. Germline V CDR1 and CDR2: PRHDT, FYEKMQ (reference sequence). The V gene lost 5 bases and the J gene lost 9 bases, with 11 bases spanning the gap.

For the CDR3, the DNA is TGTGCCAGTAGTATTCCCAGCGGGATAAGCTCCTACAATGAGCAGTTCTTC. Amino acid sequence: CASSIPSGISSYNEQFF. This sequence joins TRBV19 and TRBJ2-1; 7 nucleotides match TRBD2. The CDR3 runs 17 residues. V was clipped by 3 bases and J by 0 bases; unmatched bases: 8. Germline CDR1 reads LNHDA; CDR2 reads SQIVND (reference sequence).

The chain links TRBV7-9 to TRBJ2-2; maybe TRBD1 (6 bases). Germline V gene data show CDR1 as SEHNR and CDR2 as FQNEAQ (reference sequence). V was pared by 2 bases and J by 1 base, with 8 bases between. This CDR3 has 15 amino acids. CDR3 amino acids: CASSLRTVNTGELFF. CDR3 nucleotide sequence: TGTGCCAGCAGCTTAAGGACAGTGAACACCGGGGAGCTGTTTTTT.

CDR3 in DNA: TGTGCCAGTAGCATCAGGGACGGGGGCGAGCAGTACTTC. Its protein is CASSIRDGGEQYF. V is TRBV9 and J is TRBJ2-7, with a tentative D call TRBD2 (6 bases). Trimming cost V 8 bases and J 6 bases, with 18 bases left between them. The CDR3 runs to 13 residues. Germline V CDR1 and CDR2: SGDLS, YYNGEE.

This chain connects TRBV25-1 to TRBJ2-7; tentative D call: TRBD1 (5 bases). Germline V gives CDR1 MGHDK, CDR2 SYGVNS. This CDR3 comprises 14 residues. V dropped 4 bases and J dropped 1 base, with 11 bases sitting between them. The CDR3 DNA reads TGTGCCAGCAGTGCTGGGGCCGGGTCCTACGAGCAGTACTTC. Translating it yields CASSAGAGSYEQYF.

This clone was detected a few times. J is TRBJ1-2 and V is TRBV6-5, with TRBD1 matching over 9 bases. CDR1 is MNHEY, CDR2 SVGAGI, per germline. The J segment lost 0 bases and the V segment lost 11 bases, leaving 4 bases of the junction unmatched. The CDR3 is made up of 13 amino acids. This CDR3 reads CAAGTGPNYGYTF. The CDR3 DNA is TGTGCCGCCGGGACAGGGCCTAACTATGGCTACACCTTC.

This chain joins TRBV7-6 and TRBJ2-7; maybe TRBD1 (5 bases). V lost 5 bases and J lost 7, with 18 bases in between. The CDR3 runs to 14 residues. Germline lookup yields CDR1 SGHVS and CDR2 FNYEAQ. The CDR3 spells CASSPRTDSGEQYF. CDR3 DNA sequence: TGTGCCAGCAGCCCCAGGACCGATTCAGGGGAGCAGTACTTC.

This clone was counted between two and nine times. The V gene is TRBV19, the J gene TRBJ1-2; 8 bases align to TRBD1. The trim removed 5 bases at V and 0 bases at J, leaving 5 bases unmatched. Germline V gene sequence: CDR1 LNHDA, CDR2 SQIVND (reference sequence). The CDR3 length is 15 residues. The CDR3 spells CASSLGTGTNYGYTF. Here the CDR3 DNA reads TGTGCCAGTAGTCTCGGGACAGGCACTAACTATGGCTACACCTTC.

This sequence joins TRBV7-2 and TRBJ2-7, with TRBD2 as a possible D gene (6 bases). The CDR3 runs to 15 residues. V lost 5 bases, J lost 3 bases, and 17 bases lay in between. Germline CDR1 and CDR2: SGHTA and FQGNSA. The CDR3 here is CASSPRGGMDYEQYF. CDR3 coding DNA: TGTGCCAGCAGCCCGCGGGGCGGAATGGACTACGAGCAGTACTTC.

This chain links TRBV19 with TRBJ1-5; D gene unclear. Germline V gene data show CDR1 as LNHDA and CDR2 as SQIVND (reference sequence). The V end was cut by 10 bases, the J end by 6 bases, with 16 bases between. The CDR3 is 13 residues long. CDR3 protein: CATNERGCQPQHF. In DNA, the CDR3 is TGTGCCACCAACGAACGGGGATGTCAGCCCCAGCATTTT.